What follows are 29 T cell receptor beta chains derived from one specimen sequenced in a study of spatial heterogeneity in lung cancer. TCRdb passed the 5' RACE reads through MiXCR, listing each CDR3 protein once. Of about 100,000 distinct CDR3 sequences listed, around 19% are singletons. Sample time point: blood at routine non-recurrence follow-up after resection. The sequences come from PBMCs, collected at follow-up. Every receptor here comes from a male donor with early-stage non-small cell lung cancer.

V and J are TRBV4-2 and TRBJ2-7; tentatively, D is TRBD1 (6 bases). CDR1 is LGHNA and CDR2 is YNFKEQ in the germline V gene. The CDR3 consists of 15 residues. The ends were cut back, 1 base at V and 2 bases at J, with 12 bases in the middle. CDR3 residues: CASSQGGEGAYEQYF. The CDR3 DNA reads TGTGCCAGCAGCCAAGGGGGAGAGGGGGCCTACGAGCAGTACTTC.

This clonotype was observed once. This chain joins TRBV15 and TRBJ2-3; weak D call: TRBD1 (6 bases). Germline CDR1 LNHNV, CDR2 YYDKDF (reference sequence). The V end lost 5 bases, the J end lost 2 bases, and 11 bases lay between the germline ends. CDR3 size: 14 residues. This chain's CDR3 is CATSRGQPTDTQYF. The CDR3 DNA sequence: TGTGCCACCAGCCGAGGACAGCCCACAGATACGCAGTATTTT.

The chain employs TRBV7-2 and TRBJ2-5, with TRBD2 matching over 7 bases. Germline CDR1 and CDR2: SGHTA and FQGNSA. CDR3 length equals 15 residues. V was pared by 1 base and J by 1 base, with 3 bases of the junction left unmatched. The DNA for the CDR3 is TGTGCCAGCAGCTTAGTGGGCGGGGGCCAAGAGACCCAGTACTTC. Protein: CASSLVGGGQETQYF.

The J gene is TRBJ1-4, the V gene TRBV20-1; 10 nucleotides agree with TRBD1. The CDR3 loop spans 17 amino acids. The germline CDR1 and CDR2 sequences are DFQATT and SNEGSKA (reference sequence). V trimming: 4 bases; J trimming: 4 bases; junction bases outside the gene matches: 12. CDR3 in DNA: TGCAGTGCTACTACCCTCTTAGGACAGGGGGGTAATGAAAAACTGTTTTTT. Its translation is CSATTLLGQGGNEKLFF.

This clonotype was recorded a few times. V gene TRBV20-1 combines with J gene TRBJ2-3, with D perhaps assigned TRBD1 or TRBD2 (5 bases each). This CDR3 comprises 14 residues. Deletions cut 5 bases from V and 5 bases from J, with 17 bases between. Germline V gene data show CDR1 as DFQATT and CDR2 as SNEGSKA (reference sequence). CDR3 amino acids: CSAPPGTVRDTQYF. The DNA for the CDR3 is TGCAGTGCTCCGCCCGGGACCGTCAGAGATACGCAGTATTTT.

This clonotype was counted a single time. This chain joins TRBV5-4 and TRBJ2-7; 11 bases are a match to TRBD2. Germline lookup yields CDR1 SGHNT and CDR2 YYREEE (reference sequence). V lost 2 bases to trimming and J lost 3 bases; unmatched junction nucleotides: 7. The length of the CDR3 is 16 residues. The CDR3 DNA follows: TGTGCCAGCAGCTTACTAGCGGGAGCAGCCCACTACGAGCAGTACTTC. Its protein product is CASSLLAGAAHYEQYF.

The table lists this clonotype with a few counts. V gene TRBV18 combines with J gene TRBJ2-1; tentative D call: TRBD2 (6 bases). This CDR3 is built from 16 residues. Per the germline V gene, CDR1 is KGHSH and CDR2 is LQKENI. The germline V and J ends were trimmed by 6 bases and 3 bases, with 18 bases remaining between them. DNA of the CDR3: TGTGCCAGCTCGTTCGAAGCGGGCCTCTTCTACAATGAGCAGTTCTTC. Residues: CASSFEAGLFYNEQFF.

This sequence joins TRBV9 and TRBJ2-3, with D unclear. Germline V gene data show CDR1 as SGDLS and CDR2 as YYNGEE. V was cut by 4 bases and J by 0 bases, with 6 bases left in between. This CDR3 contains 13 residues. The CDR3 region has the DNA TGTGCCAGCAGCCTGAGGAGCACAGATACGCAGTATTTT. It is translated as CASSLRSTDTQYF.

The gene calls are TRBV11-2 and TRBJ2-1; D is unclear. Looked up from germline, CDR1 is SGHAT and CDR2 is FQNNGV. Trimming stripped 4 bases from V and 4 bases from J, with 8 bases between. The CDR3 covers 13 residues. In nucleotides, the CDR3 is TGTGCCAGCAGCTCCACATCATACAATGAGCAGTTCTTC. Residues: CASSSTSYNEQFF.

This clonotype was observed a handful of times. V usage is TRBV29-1 and J usage is TRBJ2-7, with 8 bases matching TRBD2. Germline V gene lookup returns CDR1 SQVTM and CDR2 ANQGSEA. This CDR3 contains 13 residues. Germline trimming cut 4 bases from V and 4 bases from J; bases unmatched to any gene: 6. In nucleotides, the CDR3 is TGCAGCGTTGTTCGGGGACTAGGATACGAGCAGTACTTC. Translated, it gives CSVVRGLGYEQYF.

The chain combines TRBV20-1 with TRBJ2-2, with 11 bases fitting TRBD2. Germline CDR1 DFQATT, CDR2 SNEGSKA (reference sequence). After removal of 0 bases from V and 7 bases from J, the junction contained 7 bases not matched to a gene. The CDR3 covers 16 residues. CDR3 protein: CSARDRLAGPNGELFF. For the CDR3, the DNA is TGCAGTGCTAGAGACAGACTAGCGGGACCTAACGGGGAGCTGTTTTTT.

The chain recombines TRBV5-1 with TRBJ1-1, with D maybe TRBD1 (6 bases). The CDR3 loop spans 15 amino acids. Germline V gene sequence: CDR1 SGHRS, CDR2 YFSETQ. Trimming left V 3 bases short and J 0 bases short, with 12 bases between. CDR3 in amino acids: CASSSGQYMNTEAFF. The CDR3 DNA reads as TGCGCCAGCAGCTCCGGACAGTACATGAACACTGAAGCTTTCTTT.

This clonotype was seen repeatedly, ten times or more. The chain links TRBV20-1 to TRBJ2-3; 10 nucleotides align to TRBD2. The CDR3 consists of 17 residues. J was trimmed by 1 base and V by 1 base; bases with no gene match: 8. CDR1 is DFQATT, CDR2 SNEGSKA, per germline (reference sequence). The CDR3 DNA sequence: TGCAGTGCTAGAGTGTGGGGTCTAGCGGGGGGCACAGATACGCAGTATTTT. This sequence encodes CSARVWGLAGGTDTQYF.

The V call is TRBV20-1, the J call TRBJ1-2; TRBD1 agrees at 8 bases. Per germline, CDR1 DFQATT and CDR2 SNEGSKA (reference sequence). This CDR3 has 17 amino acids. Germline trimming cut 1 base from V and 7 bases from J; bases unmatched to any gene: 17. CDR3 sequence: CSARVTGQGELYSGYTF. The CDR3 DNA follows: TGCAGTGCTAGAGTGACTGGACAGGGCGAGTTATACAGTGGCTACACCTTC.

This clonotype showed up just a few times. This chain joins TRBV2 and TRBJ2-7, with TRBD1 identical over 7 bases. This CDR3 region has 15 residues. The germline gives CDR1 SNHLY, CDR2 FYNNEI. Trimming cost V 3 bases and J 4 bases; bases outside gene matches: 9. The CDR3: CASSEQARGFYEQYF. The CDR3, as DNA: TGTGCCAGCAGTGAGCAGGCCAGGGGGTTTTACGAGCAGTACTTC.

This clonotype was seen many times. The chain links TRBV24-1 to TRBJ2-5; tentative D call: TRBD2 (6 bases). Germline assignment: CDR1 KGHDR and CDR2 SFDVKD. Trimming pared 3 bases from V and 5 bases from J, leaving 15 bases between. The CDR3 sequence is 15 residues long. In DNA form, the CDR3 reads TGTGCCACCAGTGATCCGAGACTAGGGAGGGAGACCCAGTACTTC. Its protein is CATSDPRLGRETQYF.

In this sample, this clonotype turned up a few times. The chain employs TRBV6-2 or TRBV6-3 and TRBJ1-1; D call uncertain. CDR1 is MNHEY, CDR2 SVGEGT, per germline. The CDR3 consists of 16 residues. V lost 7 bases and J 2 bases, leaving 20 bases between the germline ends. The CDR3 DNA sequence: TGTGCCAGCAAGGCCCTTGGAAAGAGGAGCAACACTGAAGCTTTCTTT. Residues: CASKALGKRSNTEAFF.

This chain connects TRBV7-2 to TRBJ2-5; perhaps TRBD2 as D (6 bases). Trimming removed 3 bases at V and 2 bases at J, with 13 bases between. The CDR3 length is 15 residues. Germline V CDR1 and CDR2: SGHTA, FQGNSA. The CDR3 DNA reads TGTGCCAGCAGCTTCGGAGCGGGCGAGCAAGAGACCCAGTACTTC. It specifies CASSFGAGEQETQYF. The complete variable domain, with remaining parts taken from reference TRBV7-2 and TRBJ2-5, reads GAGVSQSPSNKVTEKGKDVELRCDPISGHTALYWYRQSLGQGLEFLIYFQGNSAPDKSGLPSDRFSAERTGGSVSTLTIQRTQQEDSAVYLCASSFGAGEQETQYFGPGTRLLVL.

This clonotype was counted only a few times. This chain links TRBV14 with TRBJ1-3, with 7 bases that match TRBD1. This CDR3 region has 13 residues. Germline-derived CDR1 and CDR2 are SGHDN and FVKESK. V was pared by 2 bases and J by 7 bases, with 2 bases of the junction left unmatched. Here the CDR3 reads CASSQYRGNTIYF. In nucleotides, the CDR3 is TGTGCCAGCAGCCAATACAGGGGTAACACCATATATTTT.

There are a few counts of this clonotype. This chain links TRBV5-1 with TRBJ2-1; 7 bases fit TRBD1. The germline V gene has CDR1 SGHRS and CDR2 YFSETQ. This CDR3 spans 15 amino acids. J lost 10 bases, V lost 0 bases, and 10 bases had no gene match. The CDR3 is CASSLDTTGLGEQFF. For the CDR3, the DNA is TGCGCCAGCAGCTTGGATACGACAGGGCTTGGCGAGCAGTTCTTC.

V usage is TRBV27 and J usage is TRBJ2-7; D uncertain. The germline gives CDR1 MNHEY, CDR2 SMNVEV (reference sequence). V was clipped by 3 bases and J by 2 bases, with 8 bases between them. This CDR3 has 13 amino acids. CDR3 amino acids: CASSLTPTYEQYF. CDR3 sequence (DNA): TGTGCCAGCAGTTTGACACCAACCTACGAGCAGTACTTC.

The J gene is TRBJ2-2, the V gene TRBV4-2; D gene unclear. Between the trimmed V and J ends, which lost 1 base and 1 base, there was a span of 10 bases. This CDR3 region has 16 residues. The germline gives CDR1 LGHNA, CDR2 YNFKEQ. CDR3 region: CASSQVIGMNTGELFF. The CDR3 coding sequence is TGTGCCAGCAGCCAAGTGATCGGCATGAACACCGGGGAGCTGTTTTTT.

V usage is TRBV2 and J usage is TRBJ2-1; the D gene could be TRBD1 or TRBD2 (5 bases each). Trimming pared 7 bases from V and 5 bases from J, leaving 15 bases between. The CDR3 runs 14 residues. Per the germline V gene, CDR1 is SNHLY and CDR2 is FYNNEI. CDR3 loop: CASNLREGHNEQFF. CDR3 DNA sequence: TGTGCCAGCAACCTCCGAGAGGGACACAATGAGCAGTTCTTC.

This clonotype was seen at least ten times. The chain couples TRBV19 to TRBJ1-5; D not certain. In germline, CDR1 is LNHDA, CDR2 SQIVND (reference sequence). The CDR3 totals 15 residues. The ends were cut back, 10 bases at V and 2 bases at J, with 18 bases in the middle. Written as DNA, the CDR3 is TGTGCCACCCTGGAGAGGAGGGATGGCAATCAGCCCCAGCATTTT. Its translation: CATLERRDGNQPQHF.

This clonotype was seen more than once but under ten times. The chain links TRBV3-1 to TRBJ2-1; 10 nucleotides match TRBD1. Germline V gene data show CDR1 as LGHDT and CDR2 as YNNKEL (reference sequence). Trimming took 0 bases from V and 8 from J; bases not matched to a gene: 4. The CDR3 has 15 residues. The CDR3 is CASSQDLTGGDEQFF. For the CDR3, the DNA is TGTGCCAGCAGCCAAGATTTGACAGGGGGCGATGAGCAGTTCTTC.

This chain joins TRBV4-3 and TRBJ1-6, with TRBD1 identical over 7 bases. Germline V gene lookup returns CDR1 LGHNA and CDR2 YSLEER. With 2 bases clipped from V and 6 bases from J, the junction kept 4 bases outside the gene matches. The CDR3 totals 15 residues. In DNA, the CDR3 is TGCGCCAGCAGCCAAAGGGACAGCCCTAATTCACCCCTCCACTTT. Translation: CASSQRDSPNSPLHF.

This clonotype was recorded many times. The V call is TRBV6-1, the J call TRBJ2-3; the D call may be TRBD1 or TRBD2 (5 bases each). V gave up 8 bases and J gave up 6 bases, with 18 bases separating them. The CDR3 sequence is 14 residues long. Per germline, CDR1 MNHNS and CDR2 SASEGT. This CDR3 is CASAPGRLPDTQYF. The CDR3 DNA reads TGTGCCAGCGCCCCGGGACGGCTCCCGGATACGCAGTATTTT.

As for this clonotype: Its ends do not fully match the called genes, so a read error is possible. The gene calls are TRBV5-6 and TRBJ2-1; D not certain. The germline V gene has CDR1 SGHDT and CDR2 YYEEEE. CDR3 length equals 14 residues. The CDR3, as DNA: TGTGCCAGCAGTTTGGACGGGTTCTACAATGAGCAGTTCTTC. Protein product: CASSLDGFYNEQFF.

The CDR3 DNA reads as TGTGCCAGCAGTGCTTTTAACTATGGCTACACCTTC. Protein sequence: CASSAFNYGYTF. This rearrangement joins TRBV6-2 or TRBV6-3 to TRBJ1-2; D unclear. Per the germline V gene, CDR1 is MNHEY and CDR2 is SVGEGT. This CDR3 has 12 amino acids. The V gene lost 5 bases and the J gene lost 1 base, with 5 bases spanning the gap.